The present TCR beta chain was sequenced within a study of long-term antiretroviral therapy in people with HIV. Study summary: Some samples came about a decade before the 2015 immediate-ART recommendation, and these were the earliest.

Germline CDR1 reads MNHNS; CDR2 reads SASEGT. Deletions cut 3 bases from V and 0 bases from J, with 3 bases between. The CDR3 loop spans 13 amino acids. immunoSEQ v3.0 was run at survey level. Sequencing was performed with immunoSEQ multiplex PCR; in TCRdb, only in-frame clones are kept and a portion is missing. The data hold 10,000 to 15,000 clones, with around 77% observed a single time. Specimen: unsorted PBMCs, collected 1.3 years after starting antiretroviral therapy. This TCR was sampled from a woman between 18 and 30 years old with HIV. The J gene is TRBJ1-5, the V gene TRBV6-1; D is ambiguous. CDR3 protein: CASSERSNQPQHF. As DNA, the CDR3 is TGTGCCAGCAGTGAGCGTAGCAATCAGCCCCAGCATTTT.